The clone carrying this TCR beta chain was seen a single time. This specimen comes from a study of T cell changes during pregnancy in multiple sclerosis. With 1 base removed from V and 0 bases from J, the gap between germline ends came to 6 bases. The germline V gene has CDR1 SQVTM and CDR2 ANQGSEA. The CDR3 spans 13 residues. Libraries were prepared by immunoSEQ multiplex PCR; TCRdb keeps only in-frame clonotypes and omits some of them. The repertoire holds some 110,000 clones, approximately 90% seen once, with approximately 1.5% in the top ten. This sample comprised peripheral blood, obtained in the third trimester of pregnancy. The chain combines TRBV29-1 with TRBJ1-1; TRBD1 is a possible D gene (6 bases). This receptor was obtained from a female donor with multiple sclerosis, enrolled in a pregnancy study. CDR3 sequence reads: CSVEGTVNTEAFF. In DNA form, the CDR3 reads TGCAGCGTTGAAGGGACAGTGAACACTGAAGCTTTCTTT.